One and the same sample provided the 21 T cell receptor beta chains below, sequenced in a study of blood T cell repertoires in COVID-19 (dated by TCRdb to 2020 to 2022). Receptors were amplified or captured by the immunoSEQ multiplex PCR assay. The immuneACCESS repertoire file appears here via TCRdb, limited to in-frame rearrangements. These files lack a portion of the clones; in checked studies, under half of the deficit traces to unresolved V genes, and the cause of the others is not known. This sample comprises some 110,000 clones, roughly 86% of them detected only once. The ten largest make up over 4.5% of the sample. Input material: peripheral blood. The receptors shown here come from a human donor in a cohort sampled during active COVID-19.

The chain employs TRBV18 and TRBJ2-2; TRBD1 agrees at 8 bases. The germline CDR1 and CDR2 sequences are KGHSH and LQKENI. V lost 3 bases to trimming and J lost 4 bases; unmatched junction nucleotides: 4. The CDR3 has 15 amino acids. CDR3 loop: CASSPRGPSTGELFF. The DNA of the CDR3 is TGTGCCAGCTCACCCAGGGGGCCTAGCACCGGGGAGCTGTTTTTT.

The sample holds a few counts of this clone. This chain joins TRBV7-3 and TRBJ1-1; the D gene is possibly TRBD1 (5 bases). Germline V gene sequence: CDR1 SGHTA, CDR2 FQGTGA. The V end was cut by 2 bases, the J end by 1 base, with 14 bases between. This CDR3 contains 16 residues. The CDR3 is CASSLSGGEANTEAFF. CDR3 nucleotide sequence: TGTGCCAGCAGCTTATCGGGAGGGGAGGCGAACACTGAAGCTTTCTTT. Based on the CDR3 plus reference TRBV7-3 and TRBJ1-1, the full variable domain is GAGVSQTPSNKVTEKGKYVELRCDPISGHTALYWYRQSLGQGPEFLIYFQGTGAADDSGLPNDRFFAVRPEGSVSTLKIQRTERGDSAVYLCASSLSGGEANTEAFFGQGTRLTVV.

The CDR3 protein is CASAPRQGTDTQYF. Written as DNA, the CDR3 is TGTGCCAGCGCCCCTCGGCAGGGCACAGATACGCAGTATTTT. The rearrangement uses TRBV6-5 and TRBJ2-3, with D unclear. The CDR3 sequence is 14 residues long. Trimming shortened V by 8 bases and J by 1 base, and 13 bases separated the two germline ends. From germline, CDR1 is MNHEY and CDR2 SVGAGI.

V usage is TRBV2 and J usage is TRBJ2-7; D perhaps matches TRBD1 (5 bases). Germline loops: CDR1 SNHLY, CDR2 FYNNEI. Trimming shortened V by 2 bases and J by 2 bases, and 7 bases separated the two germline ends. The CDR3 runs 13 residues. The CDR3 here is CASSERTPYEQYF. In DNA, the CDR3 is TGTGCCAGCAGTGAAAGGACACCCTACGAGCAGTACTTC.

The chain uses TRBV7-2 and TRBJ2-4; 7 nucleotides match TRBD2. The junction had 8 bases not matched to a gene; V was cut back by 0 bases and J by 9 bases. This CDR3 has 15 residues. Per the germline V gene, CDR1 is SGHTA and CDR2 is FQGNSA. The CDR3 DNA reads TGTGCCAGCAGCTTAGCAGCGGGATCGGGTGGCATTCAGTACTTC. Translating it yields CASSLAAGSGGIQYF.

The chain joins TRBV5-1 to TRBJ2-5, with D possibly TRBD2 on 6 matching bases. The germline V gene encodes CDR1 SGHRS and CDR2 YFSETQ. V was clipped by 1 base and J by 3 bases, with 16 bases between them. The CDR3 is 16 residues long. CDR3 DNA: TGCGCCAGCAGCTTGTTGCGGGATTGGTTGGAAGAGACCCAGTACTTC. It yields the protein CASSLLRDWLEETQYF.

The chain couples TRBV7-8 to TRBJ2-1; D is unresolved. V lost 5 bases and J lost 5, with 13 bases in between. The CDR3 is made up of 14 amino acids. CDR1 and CDR2 from the germline V gene are SGHVS and FQNEAQ. CDR3 residues: CASSPPPSDNEQFF. CDR3 DNA: TGTGCCAGCAGCCCTCCCCCCTCGGACAATGAGCAGTTCTTC. Variable domain in full (rest from reference TRBV7-8 and TRBJ2-1): GAGVSQSPRYKVAKRGQDVALRCDPISGHVSLFWYQQALGQGPEFLTYFQNEAQLDKSGLPSDRFFAERPEGSVSTLKIQRTQQEDSAVYLCASSPPPSDNEQFFGPGTRLTVL.

The chain recombines TRBV5-6 with TRBJ2-2, with TRBD2 matching 7 bases. Trimming at V came to 3 bases and at J to 6 bases, leaving 11 bases not matched to a gene. The germline CDR1 and CDR2 sequences are SGHDT and YYEEEE. The CDR3 totals 16 residues. CDR3 bases: TGTGCCAGCAGCTATGGCGGGAGTGGGTTCGCCGGGGAGCTGTTTTTT. Protein product: CASSYGGSGFAGELFF.

V and J are TRBV12-3 or TRBV12-4 and TRBJ2-5; D is uncertain. Trimming stripped 3 bases from V and 5 bases from J, with 4 bases between. This CDR3 comprises 11 residues. The CDR3 region is CASSLSETQYF. As DNA, the CDR3 is TGTGCCAGCAGTTTGAGTGAGACCCAGTACTTC.

This clone has only one observation. The chain carries TRBV7-9 and TRBJ2-1, with TRBD1 identical over 9 bases. In germline, CDR1 is SEHNR, CDR2 FQNEAQ (reference sequence). This CDR3 is built from 15 residues. The junction had 6 bases not matched to a gene; V was cut back by 6 bases and J by 3 bases. The CDR3 bases are TGTGCCAGCAGTTTCTCGGGACAGGGCTACAATGAGCAGTTCTTC. Amino acids: CASSFSGQGYNEQFF.

The V gene is TRBV5-1, the J gene TRBJ2-7; D might be TRBD2 (5 bases). The V end lost 0 bases, the J end lost 1 base, and 20 bases lay between the germline ends. This CDR3 comprises 18 residues. Germline loops: CDR1 SGHRS, CDR2 YFSETQ. In DNA, the CDR3 is TGCGCCAGCAGCTTGGTAGGTGGCGGCGGGCGATCGTCCTACGAGCAGTACTTC. It is translated as CASSLVGGGGRSSYEQYF.

The CDR3 nucleotides are TGTGCCAGCAGTGAAGACCACCACCGAGTTTTTTATAGCAATCAGCCCCAGCATTTT. Translating gives CASSEDHHRVFYSNQPQHF. The chain is built from TRBV6-1 and TRBJ1-5; D unclear. This CDR3 is built from 19 residues. Per germline, CDR1 MNHNS and CDR2 SASEGT. V was clipped by 1 base and J by 0 bases, with 19 bases between them.

With regard to this clone: This CDR3 is also generated by other DNA sequences in the sample. The genes are TRBV6-6 and TRBJ2-3; 10 bases are a match to TRBD2. This CDR3 contains 13 residues. After removal of 8 bases from V and 4 bases from J, the junction contained 3 bases not matched to a gene. Germline values: CDR1 MNHNY, CDR2 SVGAGI (reference sequence). The CDR3 here is CASGTSASDTQYF. The CDR3 DNA sequence: TGTGCCAGCGGGACTAGCGCCTCAGATACGCAGTATTTT.

The rearrangement links TRBV9 to TRBJ1-2; tentative D call: TRBD1 (6 bases). CDR3 size: 16 residues. Per the germline V gene, CDR1 is SGDLS and CDR2 is YYNGEE. V was clipped by 3 bases and J by 8 bases, with 23 bases between them. This chain's CDR3 is CASSEGVGQAYEGYTF. In nucleotides, the CDR3 is TGTGCCAGCAGCGAGGGGGTCGGACAAGCCTATGAGGGCTACACCTTC.

The chain couples TRBV19 to TRBJ2-1; TRBD2 aligns across 12 bases. J was trimmed by 7 bases and V by 6 bases; bases with no gene match: 10. Germline CDR1 is LNHDA and CDR2 is SQIVND (reference sequence). This CDR3 has 16 residues. The CDR3 DNA sequence: TGTGCCAGTAGGAGAAAGACTAGCGGGAGTTCTAATGAGCAGTTCTTC. It is translated as CASRRKTSGSSNEQFF.

V usage is TRBV5-6 and J usage is TRBJ2-3; 9 bases are a match to TRBD1. Trimming cost V 4 bases and J 3 bases; bases outside gene matches: 6. Germline V gene sequence: CDR1 SGHDT, CDR2 YYEEEE. This CDR3 has 15 amino acids. The CDR3 spells CASSTTGGDTDTQYF. The CDR3 DNA sequence: TGTGCCAGCAGCACCACAGGGGGCGATACAGATACGCAGTATTTT.

The chain uses TRBV7-2 and TRBJ1-3, with no clear D. The CDR3 is made up of 17 amino acids. V was trimmed by 3 bases and J by 4 bases, leaving 19 bases between them. Per the germline V gene, CDR1 is SGHTA and CDR2 is FQGNSA. The CDR3 reads CASSFALGDPRGNTIYF. The CDR3 DNA follows: TGTGCCAGCAGCTTTGCCCTCGGGGATCCAAGGGGAAACACCATATATTTT.

The genes are TRBV6-2 or TRBV6-3 and TRBJ1-3; TRBD1 agrees at 9 bases. The CDR3 has 15 amino acids. The germline V gene encodes CDR1 MNHEY and CDR2 SVGEGT. The V segment lost 5 bases and the J segment 0 bases; nucleotides outside the gene matches: 2. CDR3: CASSNRGPSGNTIYF. DNA of the CDR3: TGTGCCAGCAGTAACAGGGGGCCCTCTGGAAACACCATATATTTT.

This clone was recorded a few times. The gene calls are TRBV11-2 and TRBJ2-7, with D possibly matching TRBD1 (5 bases). The CDR3 covers 13 residues. CDR1 and CDR2 from the germline V gene are SGHAT and FQNNGV. Trimming removed 3 bases at V and 0 bases at J, with 6 bases between. The CDR3 DNA reads TGTGCCAGCAGCTTCGACAGCTCCTACGAGCAGTACTTC. This encodes CASSFDSSYEQYF.

A few counts support this clone. J is TRBJ1-1 and V is TRBV7-9; TRBD1 matches at 7 bases. The CDR3 is 15 amino acids. Trimming cost V 5 bases and J 7 bases; bases outside gene matches: 13. Germline assignment: CDR1 SEHNR and CDR2 FQNEAQ (reference sequence). The CDR3 loop reads CASSKAQTGSSEAFF. CDR3 DNA: TGTGCCAGCAGCAAAGCCCAGACAGGGAGTAGTGAAGCTTTCTTT.

The V and J genes are TRBV7-9 and TRBJ1-1; D gene uncertain. The germline V gene has CDR1 SEHNR and CDR2 FQNEAQ (reference sequence). This CDR3 comprises 14 residues. Deletions cut 7 bases from V and 3 bases from J, with 15 bases between. The CDR3 DNA sequence: TGTGCCAGCATCCCGGCCCTCGCGGACACTGAAGCTTTCTTT. Its protein product is CASIPALADTEAFF.